These 21 T cell receptor beta chains were all obtained from the same sample, sequenced in a study of T cells in narcolepsy. TCRdb keeps only in-frame clones here, not all; method: immunoSEQ multiplex PCR. The sample shows roughly 16,000 clones, 65% to 90% of them seen only once. The sample was memory (CD45RA-) CD4+ T cells from blood. These receptors originate from a human donor in good health.

This sequence joins TRBV7-8 and TRBJ2-5; D is perhaps TRBD2 (6 bases). The CDR3 runs 14 residues. Trimming took 1 base from V and 2 from J, leaving 8 bases between them. Germline-derived CDR1 and CDR2 are SGHVS and FQNEAQ. The CDR3 is CASSLGDLQETQYF. As DNA, the CDR3 is TGTGCCAGCAGCTTAGGGGACTTGCAAGAGACCCAGTACTTC.

This clone was seen just once. The genes are TRBV7-7 and TRBJ2-5; D is undetermined. Germline-derived CDR1 and CDR2 are SSHAT and FNYEAQ (reference sequence). V was cut by 5 bases and J by 4 bases, with 17 bases left in between. The CDR3 runs 15 residues. CDR3 DNA: TGTGCCAGCAGCCCCTCACGCTCGGCAACAGAGACCCAGTACTTC. As protein: CASSPSRSATETQYF.

The chain recombines TRBV6-1 with TRBJ2-7; 7 positions agree with TRBD2. The V gene's germline CDR1 is MNHNS and CDR2 SASEGT. CDR3 length: 12 residues. The V segment lost 7 bases and the J segment 6 bases; nucleotides outside the gene matches: 6. The CDR3 is CASIYGGGEQYF. In DNA, the CDR3 is TGTGCCAGCATTTATGGGGGGGGCGAGCAGTACTTC.

A word on this clone: The junction and the germline gene differ at one end; a read error may be behind it. The rearrangement links TRBV2 to TRBJ1-1; D remains unclear. The CDR3 sequence is 14 residues long. The germline V gene has CDR1 SNHLY and CDR2 FYNNEI. CDR3 sequence: CATSRQAENTEAFF. The CDR3 DNA is TGTGCCACCAGTCGTCAGGCCGAGAACACTGAAGCTTTCTTT.

This chain links TRBV20-1 with TRBJ1-3; D uncertain. Germline CDR1 and CDR2: DFQATT and SNEGSKA (reference sequence). The V gene lost 0 bases and the J gene lost 8 bases, with 5 bases spanning the gap. This CDR3 contains 11 residues. The CDR3 region has the DNA TGCAGTGCTAGAGATAGCCACACCATATATTTT. It specifies CSARDSHTIYF.

This clone has a handful of counts. This chain joins TRBV7-2 and TRBJ2-7; TRBD1 matches at 8 bases. The CDR3 contains 13 residues. Looked up from germline, CDR1 is SGHTA and CDR2 is FQGNSA. V trimming: 7 bases; J trimming: 6 bases; junction bases outside the gene matches: 8. As DNA, the CDR3 is TGTGCCAGCAAACCAGGGCAGGGGGCCGAGCAGTACTTC. This encodes CASKPGQGAEQYF.

The CDR3 region has the DNA TGTGCCATCAGTGAAAAACGGGACACCGGGGAGCTGTTTTTT. This gives the protein CAISEKRDTGELFF. The chain carries TRBV10-3 and TRBJ2-2; no clear D. CDR1 ENHRY and CDR2 SYGVKD come from the germline V gene. This CDR3 spans 14 amino acids. V gave up 3 bases and J gave up 3 bases, with 8 bases separating them.

CDR3 in amino acids: CASSLRQGGEQYF. The CDR3 DNA follows: TGCGCCAGCAGCTTGCGACAGGGTGGCGAGCAGTACTTC. The chain is built from TRBV5-1 and TRBJ2-7; 7 positions match TRBD1. This CDR3 comprises 13 residues. V shed 1 base and J 6 bases; nucleotides not matched to a gene: 4. CDR1 and CDR2 (germline): SGHRS, YFSETQ.

Regarding this clone: Germline is not matched at one junction end, which may reflect a read error. V gene TRBV6-1 combines with J gene TRBJ2-5, with 9 bases fitting TRBD1. Germline CDR1 is MNHNS and CDR2 is SASEGT. The CDR3 runs 17 residues. The CDR3 loop reads CAISGGTGSEVGETQYF. In DNA form, the CDR3 reads TGTGCCATCAGTGGGGGGACAGGGTCGGAGGTGGGAGAGACCCAGTACTTC.

This clone was found once. This chain joins TRBV9 and TRBJ2-4; D is possibly TRBD1 (6 bases). Germline V lookup: CDR1 SGDLS, CDR2 YYNGEE. V lost 3 bases to trimming and J lost 0 bases, with 19 bases between them. The CDR3 runs 18 residues. The CDR3 sequence is CASSEGQLAALAKNIQYF. The CDR3 nucleotides are TGTGCCAGCAGCGAAGGACAGTTAGCCGCGCTAGCCAAAAACATTCAGTACTTC.

CDR3 sequence reads: CASSHNGPPNSYEQYF. The CDR3 DNA follows: TGCGCCAGCAGCCATAATGGACCGCCTAATTCCTACGAGCAGTACTTC. This chain links TRBV4-3 with TRBJ2-7; D remains ambiguous. The CDR3 contains 16 residues. V was shortened by 3 bases and J by 1 base, with 16 bases between the two germline ends. The germline V gene encodes CDR1 LGHNA and CDR2 YSLEER.

The V and J genes are TRBV27 and TRBJ2-1; TRBD1 matches 11 bases. The CDR3 consists of 18 residues. After removal of 5 bases from V and 0 bases from J, the junction contained 9 bases not matched to a gene. Germline lookup yields CDR1 MNHEY and CDR2 SMNVEV (reference sequence). The CDR3 spells CASSPRPGTGGSYNEQFF. The CDR3 nucleotides read TGTGCCAGCAGTCCTCGTCCCGGGACAGGGGGCTCCTACAATGAGCAGTTCTTC.

This clone is deemed large. The rearrangement uses TRBV27 and TRBJ1-4, with 11 bases aligning to TRBD1. CDR3 length equals 15 residues. Germline lookup yields CDR1 MNHEY and CDR2 SMNVEV (reference sequence). V lost 9 bases, J lost 10 bases, and 13 bases stayed unmatched. Here the CDR3 reads CASGRDRGVQGKLFF. CDR3 bases: TGTGCCAGTGGCCGGGACAGGGGGGTCCAGGGAAAACTGTTTTTT.

The chain is built from TRBV2 and TRBJ2-7; D is ambiguous. With 0 bases removed from V and 4 bases from J, the gap between germline ends came to 13 bases. Germline CDR1 is SNHLY and CDR2 is FYNNEI. The CDR3 contains 15 residues. The CDR3 region has the DNA TGTGCCAGCAGTGAAGCGCTCGACCGACCTTACGAGCAGTACTTC. Translating gives CASSEALDRPYEQYF.

The chain uses TRBV9 and TRBJ1-1; the D is unclear. Trimming cost V 1 base and J 1 base, with 14 bases left between them. The germline gives CDR1 SGDLS, CDR2 YYNGEE. The CDR3 length is 16 residues. Here the CDR3 DNA reads TGTGCCAGCAGCGTAAGGGCGTCGGCAGCGAACACTGAAGCTTTCTTT. Amino acid sequence: CASSVRASAANTEAFF.

V is TRBV11-1 and J is TRBJ2-2; TRBD1 agrees at 7 bases. The CDR3 has 15 amino acids. Germline V gene lookup returns CDR1 SGHAT and CDR2 FQDESV (reference sequence). J was trimmed by 7 bases and V by 4 bases; bases with no gene match: 9. CDR3 protein: CASSSREGAGGELFF. The CDR3 bases are TGTGCCAGCAGCTCAAGAGAGGGGGCTGGCGGGGAGCTGTTTTTT.

A word on this clone: At one end the junction does not follow the germline gene, possibly because of a read error. The rearrangement joins TRBV30 to TRBJ1-1; D is perhaps TRBD1 (5 bases). The length of the CDR3 is 12 residues. The germline CDR1 and CDR2 sequences are GTSNPN and SVGIG (reference sequence). CDR3 protein: CSVDGGFTEAFF. The CDR3 coding sequence is TGCTCGGTGGATGGGGGGTTCACTGAAGCTTTCTTT.

This sequence joins TRBV19 and TRBJ1-1; TRBD1 matches at 9 bases. The CDR3 consists of 16 residues. J gave up 1 base and V 6 bases, and 9 bases lay outside the gene matches. CDR1 is LNHDA, CDR2 SQIVND, per germline (reference sequence). CDR3 nucleotides: TGTGCCAGTAGGACACCACCGGGACAGGGGAACACTGAAGCTTTCTTT. This sequence encodes CASRTPPGQGNTEAFF.

This chain uses TRBV30 with TRBJ2-7, with D perhaps matching TRBD1 (5 bases). The CDR3 is 12 amino acids. The V end lost 1 base, the J end lost 2 bases, and 6 bases lay between the germline ends. Per the germline V gene, CDR1 is GTSNPN and CDR2 is SVGIG (reference sequence). CDR3 coding DNA: TGTGCCTGGAGTGCAGGGACCTACGAGCAGTACTTC. Translated, it gives CAWSAGTYEQYF.

The chain couples TRBV6-6 to TRBJ2-1, with 7 bases that match TRBD2. CDR1 is MNHNY, CDR2 SVGAGI, per germline (reference sequence). J lost 7 bases, V lost 7 bases, and 13 bases had no gene match. The CDR3 spans 15 residues. CDR3 DNA sequence: TGTGCCAGCACCACCGGCGGGAGCGGTAAAAATGAGCAGTTCTTC. It specifies CASTTGGSGKNEQFF.

This chain uses TRBV7-2 with TRBJ2-2; D is unresolved. Trimming pared 0 bases from V and 3 bases from J, leaving 8 bases between. From germline, CDR1 is SGHTA and CDR2 FQGNSA. This CDR3 contains 15 residues. The CDR3 coding sequence is TGTGCCAGCAGCTTAGCGGTTACTGACACCGGGGAGCTGTTTTTT. It encodes CASSLAVTDTGELFF.